The 29 T cell receptor beta chains in this list originate from one sample, sequenced in a study of T cell responses to AZD1222 COVID-19 vaccine. Some clones are missing from TCRdb's copy, which holds only in-frame ones; the method was immunoSEQ multiplex PCR. This table has just under 80,000 clones, 80% to 95% appearing once. The specimen was peripheral blood, collected 28 days after the second AZD1222 dose. The receptors stem from an adult who received the AZD1222 COVID-19 vaccine.

The chain recombines TRBV19 with TRBJ2-1, with TRBD2 matching over 7 bases. After removal of 1 base from V and 4 bases from J, the junction contained 4 bases not matched to a gene. Germline assignment: CDR1 LNHDA and CDR2 SQIVND (reference sequence). The CDR3 totals 15 residues. The chain's CDR3 is CASSIGGGLYNEQFF. The CDR3 nucleotides are TGTGCCAGTAGTATAGGGGGGGGACTGTACAATGAGCAGTTCTTC. Full variable domain (rest looked up from reference TRBV19 and TRBJ2-1): DGGITQSPKYLFRKEGQNVTLSCEQNLNHDAMYWYRQDPGQGLRLIYYSQIVNDFQKGDIAEGYSVSREKKESFPLTVTSAQKNPTAFYLCASSIGGGLYNEQFFGPGTRLTVL.

The V call is TRBV5-4, the J call TRBJ2-7, with D possibly TRBD2 on 5 matching bases. The CDR3 totals 15 residues. Germline lookup yields CDR1 SGHNT and CDR2 YYREEE (reference sequence). V was shortened by 3 bases and J by 3 bases, with 16 bases between the two germline ends. The CDR3 reads CASSSSGRWGYEQYF. The CDR3 DNA reads as TGTGCCAGCAGCTCGAGCGGCCGATGGGGCTACGAGCAGTACTTC.

The CDR3 sequence: CASSSPSPNEKLFF. CDR3 nucleotide sequence: TGTGCCAGCAGCTCCCCCTCTCCTAATGAAAAACTGTTTTTT. The gene calls are TRBV9 and TRBJ1-4; D call uncertain. This CDR3 spans 14 amino acids. Germline values: CDR1 SGDLS, CDR2 YYNGEE. Deletions cut 4 bases from V and 3 bases from J, with 10 bases between.

The genes are TRBV9 and TRBJ1-1; D may be TRBD1 (5 bases). CDR1 is SGDLS and CDR2 is YYNGEE in the germline V gene. Trimming removed 4 bases at V and 10 bases at J, with 20 bases between. This CDR3 contains 14 residues. Written as DNA, the CDR3 is TGTGCCAGCAGCCCCTCGGGGGATGGGGCCGCAGCTTTCTTT. This codes for CASSPSGDGAAAFF. The full variable domain, completed using reference TRBV9 and TRBJ1-1, is DSGVTQTPKHLITATGQRVTLRCSPRSGDLSVYWYQQSLDQGLQFLIQYYNGEERAKGNILERFSAQQFPDLHSELNLSSLELGDSALYFCASSPSGDGAAAFFGQGTRLTVV.

The rearrangement joins TRBV18 to TRBJ1-1; possibly TRBD1 for D (6 bases). Looked up from germline, CDR1 is KGHSH and CDR2 is LQKENI. The CDR3 is 13 residues long. Trimming removed 5 bases from V and 3 bases from J, with 10 bases in between. Here the CDR3 DNA reads TGTGCCAGCTCAGCGGACAGCTACACTGAAGCTTTCTTT. It specifies CASSADSYTEAFF.

J is TRBJ1-2 and V is TRBV27; D not certain. Germline CDR1 and CDR2: MNHEY and SMNVEV (reference sequence). The CDR3 totals 14 residues. Trimming removed 2 bases at V and 1 base at J, with 8 bases between. CDR3 DNA: TGTGCCAGCAGTTTACTTGGGAGTAACTATGGCTACACCTTC. This codes for CASSLLGSNYGYTF.

Only one count was recorded for this clone. This chain uses TRBV4-1 with TRBJ2-7, with a weak D call TRBD1 (7 bases). V lost 0 bases and J lost 2, with 23 bases in between. This CDR3 comprises 19 residues. Germline CDR1 reads MGHRA; CDR2 reads YSYEKL. CDR3 sequence (DNA): TGCGCCAGCAGCCAAGATACGACAGGGCCCGGGAGTTTTGCCTACGAGCAGTACTTC. It yields the protein CASSQDTTGPGSFAYEQYF.

V gene TRBV6-2 or TRBV6-3 combines with J gene TRBJ1-3; unclear D gene. V lost 5 bases to trimming and J lost 0 bases, with 11 bases between them. CDR3 length: 15 residues. CDR1 is MNHEY and CDR2 is SVGEGT in the germline V gene. The CDR3, as DNA: TGTGCCAGCAGTAGAGCGTATCTCTCTGGAAACACCATATATTTT. Amino acid sequence: CASSRAYLSGNTIYF.

This clone was found once. The V gene is TRBV19, the J gene TRBJ2-7; TRBD1 matches 8 bases. Unmatched junction bases numbered 9, after V lost 5 bases and J lost 3 bases. CDR3 length equals 15 residues. The germline V gene encodes CDR1 LNHDA and CDR2 SQIVND (reference sequence). The CDR3 reads CASSARDRTIYEQYF. CDR3 DNA sequence: TGTGCCAGTAGTGCCCGGGACAGGACGATCTACGAGCAGTACTTC.

This chain connects TRBV10-1 to TRBJ2-5; 11 bases fit TRBD1. CDR3 length: 15 amino acids. V was clipped by 4 bases and J by 5 bases; unmatched bases: 6. Germline values: CDR1 WNHNN, CDR2 SYGVQD (reference sequence). The CDR3 loop reads CASSARTGGAETQYF. Here the CDR3 DNA reads TGCGCCAGCAGTGCACGGACAGGGGGCGCCGAGACCCAGTACTTC.

The chain recombines TRBV20-1 with TRBJ2-5; D gene uncertain. The CDR3 length is 13 residues. Trimming removed 3 bases at V and 2 bases at J, with 10 bases between. CDR1 and CDR2 (germline): DFQATT, SNEGSKA (reference sequence). The CDR3 loop reads CSASSQRQETQYF. The CDR3 coding sequence is TGCAGTGCTAGTAGCCAGAGACAAGAGACCCAGTACTTC.

The genes are TRBV5-4 and TRBJ2-1, with D tentatively TRBD2 (5 bases). V lost 0 bases to trimming and J lost 2 bases, with 15 bases between them. The germline gives CDR1 SGHNT, CDR2 YYREEE (reference sequence). This CDR3 comprises 17 residues. The CDR3 spells CASSLVFWTPTYNEQFF. In nucleotides, the CDR3 is TGTGCCAGCAGCTTGGTATTTTGGACTCCTACCTACAATGAGCAGTTCTTC.

The V gene is TRBV30, the J gene TRBJ1-3; TRBD1 is a possible D gene (5 bases). Per the germline V gene, CDR1 is GTSNPN and CDR2 is SVGIG (reference sequence). This CDR3 is built from 15 residues. Trimming removed 7 bases from V and 0 bases from J, with 16 bases in between. The CDR3 spells CALGRGDPSGNTIYF. DNA of the CDR3: TGTGCCTTGGGACGGGGGGACCCCTCTGGAAACACCATATATTTT. Filled out from reference TRBV30 and TRBJ1-3, the complete variable domain reads SQTIHQWPATLVQPVGSPLSLECTVEGTSNPNLYWYRQAAGRGLQLLFYSVGIGQISSEVPQNLSASRPQDRQFILSSKKLLLSDSGFYLCALGRGDPSGNTIYFGEGSWLTVV.

This chain connects TRBV3-1 (or the pseudogene TRBV3-2) to TRBJ2-7; the D call may be TRBD1 or TRBD2 (6 bases each). The CDR3 loop spans 11 amino acids. The V end lost 2 bases, the J end lost 9 bases, and 8 bases lay between the germline ends. The germline CDR1 and CDR2 sequences are LGHDT and YNNKEL (reference sequence). CDR3 in amino acids: CASSQRGAQYF. The CDR3 DNA follows: TGTGCCAGCAGCCAAAGGGGGGCGCAGTACTTC.

The genes are TRBV30 and TRBJ1-1; D is unclear. Germline V CDR1 and CDR2: GTSNPN, SVGIG (reference sequence). The CDR3 spans 12 residues. V was pared by 4 bases and J by 9 bases, with 15 bases between. CDR3 sequence (DNA): TGTGCCTGGACCTCTTCCAGACTCCAAGCTTTCTTT. This codes for CAWTSSRLQAFF.

This chain links TRBV7-9 with TRBJ1-6; perhaps TRBD1 as D (5 bases). V shed 5 bases and J shed 10 bases, with 18 bases lying between them. The CDR3 totals 15 residues. Germline CDR1 is SEHNR and CDR2 is FQNEAQ (reference sequence). CDR3 in amino acids: CASSPSQGVSSPLHF. CDR3 DNA sequence: TGTGCCAGCAGCCCTTCCCAGGGAGTCTCATCACCCCTCCACTTT.

The rearrangement links TRBV5-5 to TRBJ1-5; D possibly corresponds to TRBD1 (6 bases). V dropped 0 bases and J dropped 7 bases, with 14 bases sitting between them. The CDR3 length is 15 residues. CDR1 SGHKS and CDR2 YYEKEE come from the germline V gene (reference sequence). The CDR3 DNA is TGTGCCAGCAGCTTGGCCGCAGGGGCTGGGCAGCCCCAGCATTTT. It is translated as CASSLAAGAGQPQHF.

The chain uses TRBV27 and TRBJ2-7; 8 bases fit TRBD1. The germline V gene has CDR1 MNHEY and CDR2 SMNVEV (reference sequence). The CDR3 loop spans 17 amino acids. The ends lost 5 bases at V and 5 bases at J; junction bases unmatched: 17. The CDR3 nucleotides read TGTGCCAGCAGTCCCTCCCTGCGGCCAGGGGGCTTCAACGAGCAGTACTTC. Residues: CASSPSLRPGGFNEQYF.

V and J are TRBV27 and TRBJ1-5; a weak D match, TRBD1 (6 bases). From germline, CDR1 is MNHEY and CDR2 SMNVEV (reference sequence). The V end was cut by 4 bases, the J end by 7 bases, with 11 bases between. This CDR3 comprises 13 residues. The CDR3 loop reads CASSWGDRQPQHF. The CDR3 nucleotides read TGTGCCAGCAGTTGGGGTGACAGGCAGCCCCAGCATTTT.

The chain has TRBV28 and TRBJ2-3; TRBD2 aligns across 9 bases. The V gene end was trimmed by 4 bases and the J gene end by 3 bases; junction bases not matched to a gene: 2. There are 14 residues in the CDR3. Per germline, CDR1 MDHEN and CDR2 SYDVKM. The CDR3 coding sequence is TGTGCCAGCAGTTCCGCGGGGGGGACAGATACGCAGTATTTT. Protein product: CASSSAGGTDTQYF.

V gene TRBV3-1 (or the pseudogene TRBV3-2) combines with J gene TRBJ2-7, with TRBD1 as a possible D gene (6 bases). Germline V gene sequence: CDR1 LGHDT, CDR2 YNNKEL (reference sequence). This CDR3 contains 15 residues. Trimming pared 4 bases from V and 0 bases from J, leaving 13 bases between. DNA of the CDR3: TGTGCCAGCAGCCTGACAGGTCGGAGCTCCTACGAGCAGTACTTC. Translated, it gives CASSLTGRSSYEQYF.

The CDR3 here is CASSRSLRASRNTIYF. DNA for the CDR3: TGTGCCAGCTCCAGGTCTCTCCGGGCGTCTCGAAACACCATATATTTT. The rearrangement joins TRBV2 to TRBJ1-3; D unresolved. The V end was cut by 8 bases, the J end by 5 bases, with 22 bases between. The CDR3 consists of 16 residues. Per germline, CDR1 SNHLY and CDR2 FYNNEI.

The rearrangement joins TRBV6-4 to TRBJ2-2; D gene uncertain. Germline CDR1 is MRHNA and CDR2 is SNTAGT. This CDR3 spans 12 amino acids. V shed 4 bases and J shed 6 bases, with 6 bases lying between them. CDR3 region: CASSGQPGELFF. CDR3 in DNA: TGTGCCAGCAGTGGGCAGCCCGGGGAGCTGTTTTTT.

This rearrangement joins TRBV29-1 to TRBJ1-2; 7 nucleotides line up with TRBD1. V lost 5 bases and J lost 8; bases outside the gene matches: 8. Per the germline V gene, CDR1 is SQVTM and CDR2 is ANQGSEA. The CDR3 consists of 12 residues. The CDR3 spells CSVQQGQGGYTF. Here the CDR3 DNA reads TGCAGCGTTCAACAGGGGCAAGGAGGCTACACCTTC.

This clone was seen just once. The chain has TRBV3-1 (or the pseudogene TRBV3-2) and TRBJ1-3; possible D gene TRBD1, 6 bases. Germline loops: CDR1 LGHDT, CDR2 YNNKEL (reference sequence). Trimming stripped 1 base from V and 0 bases from J, with 10 bases between. This CDR3 region has 16 residues. CDR3: CASSQGWTDSGNTIYF. The CDR3 bases are TGTGCCAGCAGCCAAGGATGGACAGACTCTGGAAACACCATATATTTT.

V usage is TRBV3-1 (or the pseudogene TRBV3-2) and J usage is TRBJ2-2; TRBD2 agrees at 8 bases. The length of the CDR3 is 17 residues. CDR1 is LGHDT, CDR2 YNNKEL, per germline (reference sequence). Trimming removed 1 base from V and 7 bases from J; junction bases left unmatched: 11. In DNA, the CDR3 is TGTGCCAGCAGCCAAGTCCCGGGAGGGCCGTCTGTCGGGGAGCTGTTTTTT. Translating gives CASSQVPGGPSVGELFF.

The chain recombines TRBV4-3 with TRBJ1-1; D ambiguous. The V gene's germline CDR1 is LGHNA and CDR2 YSLEER. Deletions cut 0 bases from V and 10 bases from J, with 15 bases between. This CDR3 spans 14 amino acids. The CDR3 DNA sequence: TGCGCCAGCAGCCAAGATATCCTCAGGACGGTAGCTTTCTTT. This codes for CASSQDILRTVAFF.

This chain links TRBV27 with TRBJ1-3; no clear D. The CDR3 extends over 13 amino acids. Germline V gene data show CDR1 as MNHEY and CDR2 as SMNVEV (reference sequence). V dropped 4 bases and J dropped 4 bases, with 8 bases sitting between them. Here the CDR3 reads CASSSSRGNTIYF. In DNA, the CDR3 is TGTGCCAGCAGTTCGTCCAGGGGAAACACCATATATTTT.

The J gene is TRBJ1-1, the V gene TRBV7-2; D is ambiguous. V was cut by 1 base and J by 5 bases, with 11 bases left in between. The CDR3 length is 14 residues. The germline V gene has CDR1 SGHTA and CDR2 FQGNSA. The CDR3 spells CASSLVAMGTEAFF. CDR3 sequence (DNA): TGTGCCAGCAGCTTAGTGGCGATGGGGACTGAAGCTTTCTTT.